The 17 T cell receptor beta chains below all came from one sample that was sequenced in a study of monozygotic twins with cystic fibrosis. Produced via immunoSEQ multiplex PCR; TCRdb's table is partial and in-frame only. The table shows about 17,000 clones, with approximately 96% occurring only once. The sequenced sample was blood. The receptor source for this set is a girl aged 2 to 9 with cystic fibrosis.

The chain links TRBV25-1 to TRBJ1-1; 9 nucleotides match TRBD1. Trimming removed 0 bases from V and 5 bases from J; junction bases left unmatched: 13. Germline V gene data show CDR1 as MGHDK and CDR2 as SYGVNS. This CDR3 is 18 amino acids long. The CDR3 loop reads CASSEYQWDRVWKTEAFF. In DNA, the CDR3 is TGTGCCAGCAGTGAATATCAGTGGGACAGGGTATGGAAAACTGAAGCTTTCTTT.

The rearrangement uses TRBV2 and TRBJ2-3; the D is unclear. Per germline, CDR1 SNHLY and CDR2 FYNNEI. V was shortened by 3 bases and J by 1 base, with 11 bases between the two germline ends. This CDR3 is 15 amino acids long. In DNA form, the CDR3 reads TGTGCCAGCAGTGACGGTCTGGCGGGCACAGATACGCAGTATTTT. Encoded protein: CASSDGLAGTDTQYF.

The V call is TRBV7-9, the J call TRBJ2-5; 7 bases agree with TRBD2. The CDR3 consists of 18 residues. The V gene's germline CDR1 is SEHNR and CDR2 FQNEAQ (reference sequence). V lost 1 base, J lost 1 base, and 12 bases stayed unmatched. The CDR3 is CASSLVGKRGPLQETQYF. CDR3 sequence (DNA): TGTGCCAGCAGCTTAGTTGGGAAGCGGGGCCCACTCCAAGAGACCCAGTACTTC.

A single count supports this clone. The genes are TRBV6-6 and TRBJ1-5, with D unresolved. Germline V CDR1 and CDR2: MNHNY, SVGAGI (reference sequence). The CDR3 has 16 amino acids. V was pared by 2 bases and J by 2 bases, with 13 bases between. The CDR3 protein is CASSYGPLMGNQPQHF. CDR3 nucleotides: TGTGCCAGCAGTTACGGACCCCTTATGGGCAATCAGCCCCAGCATTTT.

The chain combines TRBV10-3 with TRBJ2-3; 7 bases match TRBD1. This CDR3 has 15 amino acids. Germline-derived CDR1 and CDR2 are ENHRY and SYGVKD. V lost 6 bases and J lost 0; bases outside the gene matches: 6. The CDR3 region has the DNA TGTGCCATCAGGCCGGGACAGACTAGCACAGATACGCAGTATTTT. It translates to CAIRPGQTSTDTQYF.

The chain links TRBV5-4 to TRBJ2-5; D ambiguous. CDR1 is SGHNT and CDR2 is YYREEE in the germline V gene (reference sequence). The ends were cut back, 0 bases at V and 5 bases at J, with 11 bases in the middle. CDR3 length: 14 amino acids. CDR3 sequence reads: CASSLEPGQETQYF. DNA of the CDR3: TGTGCCAGCAGCTTGGAGCCGGGCCAGGAGACCCAGTACTTC.

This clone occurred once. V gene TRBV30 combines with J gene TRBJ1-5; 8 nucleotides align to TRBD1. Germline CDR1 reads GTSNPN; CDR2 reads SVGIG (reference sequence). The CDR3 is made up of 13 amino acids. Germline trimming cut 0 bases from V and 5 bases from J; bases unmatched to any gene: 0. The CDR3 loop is CAWSVQGDQPQHF. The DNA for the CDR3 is TGTGCCTGGAGTGTACAGGGGGATCAGCCCCAGCATTTT.

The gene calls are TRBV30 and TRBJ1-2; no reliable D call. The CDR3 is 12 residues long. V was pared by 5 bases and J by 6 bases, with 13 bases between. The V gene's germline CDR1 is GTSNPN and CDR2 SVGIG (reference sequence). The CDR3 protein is CAWRAAGDGYTF. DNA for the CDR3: TGTGCCTGGCGAGCGGCCGGGGATGGCTACACCTTC.

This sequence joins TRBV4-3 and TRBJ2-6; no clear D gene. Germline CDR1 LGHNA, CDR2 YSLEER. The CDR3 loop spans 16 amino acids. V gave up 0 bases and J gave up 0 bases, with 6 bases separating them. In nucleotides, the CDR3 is TGCGCCAGCAGCCAAGAACAGAGCTCTGGGGCCAACGTCCTGACTTTC. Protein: CASSQEQSSGANVLTF.

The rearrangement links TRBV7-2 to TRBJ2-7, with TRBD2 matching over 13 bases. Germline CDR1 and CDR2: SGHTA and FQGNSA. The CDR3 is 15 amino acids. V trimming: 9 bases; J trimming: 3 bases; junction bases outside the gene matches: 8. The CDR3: CASNPGLAGVYEQYF. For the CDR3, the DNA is TGTGCCAGTAATCCCGGACTAGCGGGGGTCTACGAGCAGTACTTC.

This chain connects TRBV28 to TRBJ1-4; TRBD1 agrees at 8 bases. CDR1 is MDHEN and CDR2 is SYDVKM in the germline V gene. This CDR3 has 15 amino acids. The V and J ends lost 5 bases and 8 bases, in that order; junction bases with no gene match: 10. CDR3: CASSTQGQGPEKLFF. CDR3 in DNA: TGTGCCAGCAGTACCCAAGGACAGGGTCCCGAAAAACTGTTTTTT.

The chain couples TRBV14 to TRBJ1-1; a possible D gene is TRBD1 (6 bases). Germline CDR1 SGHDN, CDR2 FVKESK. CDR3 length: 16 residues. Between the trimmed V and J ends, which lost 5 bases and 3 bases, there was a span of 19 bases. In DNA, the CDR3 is TGTGCCAGCAGCGGTCAGGGGTGGGTTGGGCACACTGAAGCTTTCTTT. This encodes CASSGQGWVGHTEAFF.

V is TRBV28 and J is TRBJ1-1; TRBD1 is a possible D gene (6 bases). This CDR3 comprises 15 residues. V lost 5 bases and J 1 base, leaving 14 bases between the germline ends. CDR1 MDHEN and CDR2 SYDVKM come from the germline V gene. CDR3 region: CASSLTTGKNTEAFF. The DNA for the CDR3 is TGTGCCAGCAGTCTAACGACAGGTAAGAACACTGAAGCTTTCTTT.

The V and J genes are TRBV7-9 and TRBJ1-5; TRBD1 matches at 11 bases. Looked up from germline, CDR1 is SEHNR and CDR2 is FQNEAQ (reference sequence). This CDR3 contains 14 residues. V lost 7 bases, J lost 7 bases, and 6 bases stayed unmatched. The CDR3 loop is CASTGGTGGQPQHF. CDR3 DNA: TGTGCCAGCACCGGAGGGACAGGGGGACAGCCCCAGCATTTT.

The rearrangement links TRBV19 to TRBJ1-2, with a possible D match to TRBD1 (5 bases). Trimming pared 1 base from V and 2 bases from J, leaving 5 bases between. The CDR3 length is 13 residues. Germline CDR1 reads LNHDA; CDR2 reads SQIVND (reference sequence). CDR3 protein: CASSIGTNYGYTF. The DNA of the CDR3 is TGTGCCAGTAGTATAGGGACAAACTATGGCTACACCTTC.

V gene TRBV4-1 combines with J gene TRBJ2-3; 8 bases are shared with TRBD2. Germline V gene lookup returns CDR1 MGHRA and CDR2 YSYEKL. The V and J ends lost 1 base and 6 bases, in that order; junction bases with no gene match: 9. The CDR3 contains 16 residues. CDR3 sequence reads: CASSQGPGGAVDTQYF. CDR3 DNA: TGCGCCAGCAGCCAAGGTCCGGGGGGGGCGGTGGATACGCAGTATTTT.

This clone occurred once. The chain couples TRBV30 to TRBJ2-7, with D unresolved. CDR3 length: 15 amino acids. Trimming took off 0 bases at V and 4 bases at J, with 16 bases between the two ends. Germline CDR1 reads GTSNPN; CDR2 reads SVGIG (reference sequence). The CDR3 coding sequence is TGTGCCTGGAGTGTACCCCGACCATTCCTTTACGAGCAGTACTTC. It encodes CAWSVPRPFLYEQYF.